Sequencing of this T cell receptor beta chain was carried out in a study of CD8+CD57+ T cells in acquired aplastic anemia. Study context: Yields of DNA that came from sorted CD4+ and CD8+ cells averaged about 3 ug. Study-level findings and limits: For CD8+ Simpson's diversity, patients and controls showed no significant difference.

Details on this clonotype: Its antigen is still unknown.

The V end was cut by 2 bases, the J end by 5 bases, with 5 bases between. Germline values: CDR1 KGHDR, CDR2 SFDVKD. This CDR3 has 12 residues. TCR beta VDJ and CDR3 profiles were obtained from a genomic DNA template. TCRdb reprocessed the reads with MiXCR, giving one entry per CDR3 protein. The sample has a few hundred thousand distinct CDR3 sequences, roughly 59% seen once. The patients chosen for sequencing had shown expansion of CD8+CD57+ cells (detected by flow cytometry). The enrolled patients all had severe acquired aplastic anemia. The chain joins TRBV24-1 to TRBJ2-5; D ambiguous. The sequence came from a human donor with aplastic anemia. Sequencing used sorted CD4+, CD8+, or CD8+CD57+ T cells (not recorded which) from PBMCs. As DNA, the CDR3 is TGTGCCACCAGTGATTACGGGGAGACCCAGTACTTC. It encodes CATSDYGETQYF.